The 31 T cell receptor beta chains listed next were all sequenced from one sample in a study of blood T cell repertoires in COVID-19 (TCRdb year 2020). Libraries were prepared through the immunoSEQ multiplex PCR assay. TCRdb stores this immuneACCESS table with in-frame sequences only. Part of the clones is absent; in the studies checked, under half of the shortfall reflects unresolved V genes, and no reason is known for the rest. This sample holds roughly 430,000 clones; 88% were observed only once. Of the sample, about 1.5% is held by the ten largest clones. The sequenced sample consisted of PBMCs or T cells enriched from blood (not recorded which). These TCRs come from a woman aged 18-29 years who had been exposed to COVID-19.

Only one count was recorded for this clone. The V call is TRBV7-9, the J call TRBJ1-1; D is ambiguous. Trimming left V 1 base short and J 1 base short, with 7 bases between. Germline V lookup: CDR1 SEHNR, CDR2 FQNEAQ (reference sequence). This CDR3 spans 14 amino acids. The CDR3 coding sequence is TGTGCCAGCAGCTTAGGACTCACGAACACTGAAGCTTTCTTT. This codes for CASSLGLTNTEAFF.

This rearrangement joins TRBV19 to TRBJ1-5; no reliable D call. Germline V lookup: CDR1 LNHDA, CDR2 SQIVND (reference sequence). Between the trimmed V and J ends, which lost 4 bases and 0 bases, there was a span of 7 bases. CDR3 size: 14 residues. In nucleotides, the CDR3 is TGTGCCAGTAGTAATCAGAATAGCAATCAGCCCCAGCATTTT. Translating it yields CASSNQNSNQPQHF.

The J gene is TRBJ2-7, the V gene TRBV28; 7 nucleotides align to TRBD1. This CDR3 contains 14 residues. CDR1 is MDHEN and CDR2 is SYDVKM in the germline V gene. The J segment lost 2 bases and the V segment lost 2 bases, leaving 3 bases of the junction unmatched. CDR3 sequence: CASSLGTVPYEQYF. CDR3 DNA: TGTGCCAGCAGTTTAGGGACAGTTCCCTACGAGCAGTACTTC.

This sequence joins TRBV29-1 and TRBJ2-7; no clear D gene. CDR1 is SQVTM, CDR2 ANQGSEA, per germline. The CDR3 totals 10 residues. V lost 4 bases to trimming and J lost 4 bases, with 5 bases between them. CDR3 loop: CSVVSYEQYF. CDR3 nucleotide sequence: TGCAGCGTTGTATCGTACGAGCAGTACTTC.

The CDR3 loop is CARRTTQGGGYTF. The CDR3 DNA is TGTGCCAGAAGAACCACACAGGGAGGGGGCTACACCTTC. V gene TRBV3-1 (or the pseudogene TRBV3-2) combines with J gene TRBJ1-2; possible D gene TRBD1, 6 bases. Trimming left V 9 bases short and J 8 bases short, with 19 bases between. The CDR3 has 13 amino acids. In germline, CDR1 is LGHDT, CDR2 YNNKEL (reference sequence).

The CDR3 DNA reads TGTGCCAGCTCAACAAGCGGGGACCAAGAGACCCAGTACTTC. The encoded protein is CASSTSGDQETQYF. The J gene is TRBJ2-5, the V gene TRBV18; 7 positions agree with TRBD2. The CDR3 sequence is 14 residues long. Per germline, CDR1 KGHSH and CDR2 LQKENI. The V and J ends lost 5 bases and 0 bases, in that order; junction bases with no gene match: 3. Full variable domain (missing parts from reference TRBV18 and TRBJ2-5): NAGVMQNPRHLVRRRGQEARLRCSPMKGHSHVYWYRQLPEEGLKFMVYLQKENIIDESGMPKERFSAEFPKEGPSILRIQQVVRGDSAAYFCASSTSGDQETQYFGPGTRLLVL.

For the CDR3, the DNA is TGTGCCAGCAGCTTGTGGGCCCCACAAGAGACCCAGTACTTC. It yields the protein CASSLWAPQETQYF. This sequence joins TRBV5-4 and TRBJ2-5, with D hard to call. Trimming pared 1 base from V and 2 bases from J, leaving 9 bases between. The CDR3 covers 14 residues. Per the germline V gene, CDR1 is SGHNT and CDR2 is YYREEE (reference sequence).

This clone was counted a single time. V gene TRBV29-1 combines with J gene TRBJ2-3; D perhaps matches TRBD1 (7 bases). This CDR3 region has 17 residues. V was shortened by 7 bases and J by 2 bases, with 25 bases between the two germline ends. Germline V gene sequence: CDR1 SQVTM, CDR2 ANQGSEA. CDR3 nucleotides: TGCAGCGCGCCGCCCAGGGGGGATGCGGTACACACAGATACGCAGTATTTT. Translation gives CSAPPRGDAVHTDTQYF.

This chain connects TRBV7-2 to TRBJ1-1; tentative D call: TRBD1 (6 bases). The ends were cut back, 7 bases at V and 0 bases at J, with 15 bases in the middle. The CDR3 spans 15 residues. Germline CDR1 reads SGHTA; CDR2 reads FQGNSA. The CDR3 DNA reads TGTGCCAGCAAAGCCTCGGGACAAATGAACACTGAAGCTTTCTTT. Protein: CASKASGQMNTEAFF.

The V gene is TRBV6-2 or TRBV6-3, the J gene TRBJ2-7, with a weak D call TRBD1 (5 bases). This CDR3 is built from 13 residues. Per germline, CDR1 MNHEY and CDR2 SVGEGT. V was pared by 0 bases and J by 5 bases, with 8 bases between. The CDR3 DNA reads TGTGCCAGCAGTTACTCATTAGGGGACGAGCAGTACTTC. It encodes CASSYSLGDEQYF.

J is TRBJ1-1 and V is TRBV5-1; 8 bases are shared with TRBD1. Germline trimming cut 4 bases from V and 7 bases from J; bases unmatched to any gene: 9. From germline, CDR1 is SGHRS and CDR2 YFSETQ. CDR3 size: 14 residues. The CDR3, as DNA: TGCGCCAGCAGCCCCGGACAGGGTCCAGATGAAGCTTTCTTT. It codes for CASSPGQGPDEAFF. Supplemented by reference TRBV5-1 and TRBJ1-1, the full variable domain reads KAGVTQTPRYLIKTRGQQVTLSCSPISGHRSVSWYQQTPGQGLQFLFEYFSETQRNKGNFPGRFSGRQFSNSRSEMNVSTLELGDSALYLCASSPGQGPDEAFFGQGTRLTVV.

The chain combines TRBV6-5 with TRBJ2-1; tentative D call: TRBD2 (5 bases). CDR1 is MNHEY, CDR2 SVGAGI, per germline. The CDR3 extends over 15 amino acids. V was pared by 2 bases and J by 5 bases, with 13 bases between. Written as DNA, the CDR3 is TGTGCCAGCAGTTACGGGGTGGGGAGAGACAATGAGCAGTTCTTC. As protein: CASSYGVGRDNEQFF.

This chain links TRBV5-5 with TRBJ1-6, with TRBD1 as a possible D gene (6 bases). CDR1 SGHKS and CDR2 YYEKEE come from the germline V gene (reference sequence). Trimming took 1 base from V and 10 from J, leaving 12 bases between them. This CDR3 spans 14 amino acids. CDR3 amino acids: CASSLIRGGSPLHF. CDR3 DNA: TGTGCCAGCAGCTTGATCAGGGGTGGCTCACCCCTCCACTTT.

This chain uses TRBV9 with TRBJ2-7, with a possible D match to TRBD2 (6 bases). The CDR3 consists of 15 residues. Germline values: CDR1 SGDLS, CDR2 YYNGEE. V was trimmed by 0 bases and J by 3 bases, leaving 13 bases between them. The CDR3 loop is CASSVGAGLSYEQYF. The CDR3 DNA reads TGTGCCAGCAGCGTAGGGGCGGGACTTAGCTACGAGCAGTACTTC.

The V and J genes are TRBV29-1 and TRBJ2-7, with D unresolved. CDR1 and CDR2 (germline): SQVTM, ANQGSEA. There are 13 residues in the CDR3. V was trimmed by 7 bases and J by 2 bases, leaving 15 bases between them. CDR3 sequence: CSALEQTTYEQYF. In nucleotides, the CDR3 is TGCAGCGCGTTGGAACAGACCACCTACGAGCAGTACTTC.

The rearrangement joins TRBV3-1 (or the pseudogene TRBV3-2) to TRBJ2-7; 8 bases line up with TRBD2. The length of the CDR3 is 15 residues. The V and J ends lost 1 base and 6 bases, in that order; junction bases with no gene match: 8. Germline V gene lookup returns CDR1 LGHDT and CDR2 YNNKEL (reference sequence). CDR3 region: CASSQVDSGGSEQYF. CDR3 nucleotide sequence: TGTGCCAGCAGCCAAGTCGACAGCGGGGGATCCGAGCAGTACTTC.

This rearrangement joins TRBV19 to TRBJ2-3; D is possibly TRBD2 (6 bases). The CDR3 extends over 17 amino acids. With 4 bases removed from V and 2 bases from J, the gap between germline ends came to 19 bases. The germline V gene has CDR1 LNHDA and CDR2 SQIVND (reference sequence). The CDR3 DNA reads TGTGCCAGTAGTAGGGGGAACCCGGGACTCTTCACAGATACGCAGTATTTT. Translated, it gives CASSRGNPGLFTDTQYF.

This chain connects TRBV5-1 to TRBJ2-1, with 8 bases lining up with TRBD2. J was trimmed by 8 bases and V by 0 bases; bases with no gene match: 7. Germline assignment: CDR1 SGHRS and CDR2 YFSETQ. The CDR3 covers 15 residues. The chain's CDR3 is CASSLAAGEGYEQFF. The CDR3 DNA reads TGCGCCAGCAGCTTGGCAGCGGGAGAGGGCTATGAGCAGTTCTTC.

This clone occurred a few times. This rearrangement joins TRBV5-1 to TRBJ1-5; 9 bases align to TRBD1. The CDR3 extends over 15 amino acids. With V trimmed by 7 bases and J by 7 bases, 12 bases remained unmatched. Germline CDR1 SGHRS, CDR2 YFSETQ. The CDR3 is CASPRDRVGGQPQHF. The CDR3 DNA sequence: TGCGCCAGCCCCCGGGACAGGGTAGGAGGACAGCCCCAGCATTTT.

This clone was detected only once. V gene TRBV7-8 combines with J gene TRBJ2-7; D possibly corresponds to TRBD2 (7 bases). This CDR3 has 14 residues. The germline V gene encodes CDR1 SGHVS and CDR2 FQNEAQ. Trimming stripped 1 base from V and 4 bases from J, with 11 bases between. CDR3 residues: CASSLEGGGYEQYF. In DNA, the CDR3 is TGTGCCAGCAGCTTAGAAGGGGGGGGTTACGAGCAGTACTTC.

This chain joins TRBV5-6 and TRBJ2-4, with 11 positions matching TRBD1. The V gene's germline CDR1 is SGHDT and CDR2 YYEEEE. V gave up 4 bases and J gave up 0 bases; unmatched junction bases: 9. The CDR3 is 18 amino acids. Here the CDR3 reads CASSLRDRGEIAKNIQYF. In nucleotides, the CDR3 is TGTGCCAGCAGCCTCCGGGACAGGGGGGAGATAGCCAAAAACATTCAGTACTTC.

The chain uses TRBV5-6 and TRBJ1-4; TRBD1 matches at 7 bases. With V trimmed by 3 bases and J by 2 bases, 10 bases remained unmatched. Germline lookup yields CDR1 SGHDT and CDR2 YYEEEE. The CDR3 is 17 amino acids. The CDR3 loop is CASSSEPGGRTNEKLFF. The CDR3 region has the DNA TGTGCCAGCAGCTCCGAACCAGGGGGACGGACTAATGAAAAACTGTTTTTT. Full variable domain (missing parts from reference TRBV5-6 and TRBJ1-4): DAGVTQSPTHLIKTRGQQVTLRCSPKSGHDTVSWYQQALGQGPQFIFQYYEEEERQRGNFPDRFSGHQFPNYSSELNVNALLLGDSALYLCASSSEPGGRTNEKLFFGSGTQLSVL.

The V call is TRBV29-1, the J call TRBJ2-1, with TRBD1 as a possible D gene (5 bases). The CDR3 is made up of 15 amino acids. Deletions cut 3 bases from V and 6 bases from J, with 18 bases between. The germline V gene has CDR1 SQVTM and CDR2 ANQGSEA. CDR3 coding DNA: TGCAGCGTTGAGCCCCTGGGGCGTGTCGGCAATGAGCAGTTCTTC. Its translation: CSVEPLGRVGNEQFF.

The chain carries TRBV18 and TRBJ2-1; D gene uncertain. V dropped 5 bases and J dropped 7 bases, with 15 bases sitting between them. The CDR3 has 14 residues. Germline assignment: CDR1 KGHSH and CDR2 LQKENI. The CDR3 loop reads CASSADSSHNEQFF. The CDR3 bases are TGTGCCAGCTCAGCTGACTCCTCCCATAATGAGCAGTTCTTC. Using reference TRBV18 and TRBJ2-1 for the parts outside the CDR3, the full variable domain is NAGVMQNPRHLVRRRGQEARLRCSPMKGHSHVYWYRQLPEEGLKFMVYLQKENIIDESGMPKERFSAEFPKEGPSILRIQQVVRGDSAAYFCASSADSSHNEQFFGPGTRLTVL.

CDR3 sequence (DNA): TGCGCCAGCAGCCTTTGGACAGGTTTGAACACTGAAGCTTTCTTT. Translation gives CASSLWTGLNTEAFF. This chain links TRBV4-1 with TRBJ1-1, with TRBD1 identical over 7 bases. The CDR3 length is 15 residues. Germline CDR1 is MGHRA and CDR2 is YSYEKL. J gave up 0 bases and V 4 bases, and 5 bases lay outside the gene matches.

The chain links TRBV5-5 to TRBJ1-5, with a tentative D call TRBD1 (6 bases). V gave up 0 bases and J gave up 0 bases, with 16 bases separating them. This CDR3 is built from 18 residues. CDR1 and CDR2 (germline): SGHKS, YYEKEE (reference sequence). The chain's CDR3 is CASSLDRESFYSNQPQHF. The CDR3 DNA reads TGTGCCAGCAGCTTGGACAGGGAGTCGTTTTATAGCAATCAGCCCCAGCATTTT.

The chain is built from TRBV7-9 and TRBJ1-1; 7 bases align to TRBD1. This CDR3 spans 16 amino acids. Germline V CDR1 and CDR2: SEHNR, FQNEAQ (reference sequence). V lost 4 bases and J lost 0; bases outside the gene matches: 8. CDR3 DNA: TGTGCCAGCAGCTCCCCCCCAGGGGGTATGAACACTGAAGCTTTCTTT. Its protein product is CASSSPPGGMNTEAFF.

The chain joins TRBV15 to TRBJ1-5, with 11 bases identical to TRBD1. Trimming removed 5 bases from V and 2 bases from J; junction bases left unmatched: 2. CDR3 length equals 15 residues. Germline V gene data show CDR1 as LNHNV and CDR2 as YYDKDF (reference sequence). This CDR3 reads CATSWGQGGNQPQHF. DNA of the CDR3: TGTGCCACCAGCTGGGGACAGGGGGGCAATCAGCCCCAGCATTTT.

The V and J genes are TRBV2 and TRBJ2-3; 9 bases fit TRBD2. V gave up 3 bases and J gave up 5 bases; unmatched junction bases: 6. The CDR3 contains 15 residues. Per the germline V gene, CDR1 is SNHLY and CDR2 is FYNNEI. CDR3 residues: CASSDSGSLGDTQYF. CDR3 coding DNA: TGTGCCAGCAGTGATAGCGGGAGCTTAGGAGATACGCAGTATTTT.

This chain links TRBV24-1 with TRBJ1-5; D is ambiguous. Looked up from germline, CDR1 is KGHDR and CDR2 is SFDVKD. V dropped 3 bases and J dropped 7 bases, with 9 bases sitting between them. The CDR3 has 13 residues. CDR3 sequence (DNA): TGTGCCACCAGTGATAGGTCGGGGCAGCCCCAGCATTTT. Translation gives CATSDRSGQPQHF.

The V gene is TRBV6-5, the J gene TRBJ1-2, with D possibly TRBD1 on 5 matching bases. V shed 5 bases and J shed 4 bases, with 14 bases lying between them. Germline V gives CDR1 MNHEY, CDR2 SVGAGI. This CDR3 has 14 amino acids. DNA of the CDR3: TGTGCCAGCAGTCTGGACGGGGGAACCTATGGCTACACCTTC. This encodes CASSLDGGTYGYTF.